What follows describes a single TCR beta chain. This clone showed up just once. The specificity of this receptor is unknown. Within one base of it there is no much larger clone, and no base qualities were kept. The data derive from a study of PD-1 blockade in classical Hodgkin lymphoma (dated by TCRdb to about 2020). Describing the broader study: Nivolumab dosing was 3 mg/kg intravenously every 2 weeks, continuing until either disease progression or unacceptable toxicity. To define a peripheral blood immune signature of response to PD-1 blockade in classical Hodgkin lymphoma, the study combined TCR beta sequencing with CyTOF.

Results the study describes overall, beyond this receptor: Baseline diversity similar to that of newly diagnosed patients was observed in trial patients achieving complete response, whereas significantly lower diversity was observed in partial responders and progressors. CD4+ but not CD8+ TCR diversity rose significantly by C4D1 (p=0.0027 vs p=0.16), most apparent in complete responders (p=0.02). Only a single clinical trial cohort was studied, and what caused the repertoire differences, possibly disease activity or prior therapy, remained undefined. Newly diagnosed patients were reported to have lower baseline TCR diversity than healthy donors, and relapsed/refractory patients were reported to have lower baseline TCR diversity still. Lower diversity was observed in patients in whom nivolumab was started less than 1 year after ASCT, and these patients were excluded from later analyses so that confounding by immune reconstitution would be avoided.

This specimen's time point label, per the study, means: cycle 1 day 1 (C1D1), immediately before nivolumab initiation. Every trial patient had relapsed following autologous stem cell transplantation, and prior brentuximab vedotin exposure was what differed among cohorts A, B and C. CD4+ T cells were purified from thawed PBMCs by magnetic negative selection with a Miltenyi CD4+ T cell isolation kit. The trial cohort was composed of about 53 patients with relapsed/refractory classical Hodgkin lymphoma, for whom complete response, partial response or progressive disease was recorded as best overall response. In the multi-cohort phase II CheckMate 205 trial, trial patients received single-agent nivolumab. An independent review committee assessed best overall response using the 2007 International Working Group response criteria. Trial PBMCs were collected just before the start of nivolumab (C1D1) and during therapy at cycle 2 day 1 and cycle 4 day 1. Peripheral blood was collected in 8 mL Vacutainer Cell Preparation Tubes, from which PBMCs were isolated by centrifugation and then cryopreserved. Purified CD4+ and CD8+ fractions were prepared only for cases where an additional PBMC sample was available. Magnetically labelled cells were removed on LS columns in a quadroMACS separator, and the flow-through was collected as the purified fraction.

The V and J ends are trimmed by 0 bases and 1 base, leaving 5 bases between them. The CDR3 contains 14 residues, cysteine and phenylalanine counted. Only the CDR3 part of the read is kept: 42 bases, read in frame from the first base. The germline V gene provides CDR1 SGDLS and CDR2 YYNGEE. Genomic DNA was extracted with the Qiagen DNeasy kit from unsorted PBMCs and from negatively selected CD4+ and CD8+ fractions. Using primers that anneal to V and J segments, immunoSEQ multiplex PCR amplified the TCR beta CDR3 regions. A synthetic immune receptor repertoire was used to minimize amplification bias, and any remaining bias was removed computationally after sequencing. The paper's data handling went like this. Repertoire diversity was quantified as the Shannon entropy index using custom Python scripts. Unsorted, CD4+ and CD8+ repertoires were examined separately, except in combined analyses, for which CD4+ and CD8+ sequences were merged in silico. A clone was considered expanded if an increase in frequency of at least 2-fold after treatment relative to C1D1 was found, and a pseudocount of 0.5 was applied to clones undetected at baseline. Singleton clones were defined as clones with 0 or 1 copy at C1D1, and non-singleton clones were defined as clones with 2 or more copies. Clones expanded in unsorted samples were annotated as CD4+, CD8+ or unknown by matching protein sequences in sorted samples from the same patient. Diversity changes from C1D1 to C4D1 were tested in paired samples using Wilcoxon tests. TCRdb stores this immuneACCESS table with in-frame sequences only. Part of the clones is absent; in the studies checked, under half of the shortfall reflects unresolved V genes, and no reason is known for the rest. V and J calls and clone size are as listed in that table; D and trimming were resolved from the DNA. The sample data list 30,000 to 40,000 clones, and 75% to 95% of these were observed just once. The ten biggest clones cover about 0.23% of the sample.

The receptor chain draws on TRBV9 and TRBJ2-1; confidence is insufficient to name the D gene. The sequencing here drew on CD4+ T cells from blood, taken at baseline. The sequence was collected from a human donor with classical Hodgkin lymphoma. The CDR3 region has the sequence CASSVDSSYNEQFF. At the DNA level, the sequence is TGTGCCAGCAGCGTAGACAGTTCCTACAATGAGCAGTTCTTC.